A single sample gave rise to the 18 T cell receptor beta chains below, sequenced in a study of glioma-infiltrating T cells. TCR alpha and beta CDR3 regions were amplified from RNA using iRepertoire nested multiplex PCR. TCRdb reprocessed the multiplex PCR reads with MiXCR, giving one entry per CDR3 protein. Found here are fewer than 250,000 distinct CDR3 sequences, about 32% of them singletons; the top ten hold roughly 21%. Source material: glioma tissue, nonneoplastic brain tissue, or PBMCs (not recorded which). The receptors shown here come from a human donor with low-grade glioma or glioblastoma, undergoing nonglioma brain surgery, or in good health (not recorded which).

This chain joins TRBV4-1 and TRBJ2-7; the match to TRBD2 covers 8 bases. The ends lost 3 bases at V and 3 bases at J; junction bases unmatched: 4. In germline, CDR1 is MGHRA, CDR2 YSYEKL. The CDR3 totals 14 residues. CDR3 loop: CASSQSGRDYEQYF. Written as DNA, the CDR3 is TGCGCCAGCAGCCAGAGCGGGAGAGACTACGAGCAGTACTTC.

To note about this clonotype: A much larger clone lies one base from this, so it may be a read error. J is TRBJ2-1 and V is TRBV12-3 or TRBV12-4; D is perhaps TRBD2 (6 bases). The CDR3 is made up of 13 amino acids. Trimming stripped 3 bases from V and 6 bases from J, with 9 bases between. This CDR3 reads CASSFGTPNEQFF. The CDR3 DNA is TGTGCCAGCAGTTTCGGGACTCCCAATGAGCAGTTCTTC.

This clonotype was observed many times. The V and J genes are TRBV27 and TRBJ2-1, with 9 bases aligning to TRBD1. The CDR3 has 15 amino acids. With V trimmed by 3 bases and J by 6 bases, 6 bases remained unmatched. Germline V gene lookup returns CDR1 MNHEY and CDR2 SMNVEV (reference sequence). Here the CDR3 DNA reads TGTGCCAGCAGTTTGCAAGGACAGGGGTTCAATGAGCAGTTCTTC. Its protein product is CASSLQGQGFNEQFF.

This chain links TRBV4-1 with TRBJ2-1; tentatively, D is TRBD2 (5 bases). The germline V gene encodes CDR1 MGHRA and CDR2 YSYEKL. V lost 0 bases, J lost 5 bases, and 14 bases lay in between. This CDR3 spans 16 amino acids. CDR3 loop: CASSQDGLALNNEQFF. The CDR3 DNA reads TGCGCCAGCAGCCAAGACGGCCTAGCTTTGAACAATGAGCAGTTCTTC.

This clonotype showed up just once. A read error may explain this, as a much larger clone is one base away. The genes are TRBV4-1 and TRBJ1-1; TRBD1 might be the D (5 bases). The CDR3 consists of 16 residues. Per the germline V gene, CDR1 is MGHRA and CDR2 is YSYEKL. The CDR3 DNA sequence: TGCGCCAGCATCCAAGGTCGGGCAGGGCAGATCACTGAAGCTTTCTTT. Protein sequence: CASIQGRAGQITEAFF.

This clonotype was observed many times. V gene TRBV28 combines with J gene TRBJ1-1; D possibly corresponds to TRBD1 (5 bases). The germline V gene encodes CDR1 MDHEN and CDR2 SYDVKM. This CDR3 region has 15 residues. V lost 1 base and J lost 1, with 10 bases in between. The CDR3 sequence is CASSLFWQGNTEAFF. The CDR3 coding sequence is TGTGCCAGCAGTTTATTTTGGCAGGGGAACACTGAAGCTTTCTTT.

Many counts were recorded for this clonotype. The chain recombines TRBV4-1 with TRBJ1-4; TRBD1 matches 9 bases. The CDR3 spans 19 residues. Germline assignment: CDR1 MGHRA and CDR2 YSYEKL. V gave up 5 bases and J gave up 3 bases; unmatched junction bases: 16. Here the CDR3 reads CASSSDPGQGRMANEKLFF. The CDR3 DNA reads as TGCGCCAGCAGCTCAGATCCGGGACAGGGTAGGATGGCTAATGAAAAACTGTTTTTT.

Turning to this clonotype: It may be a read error: a sequence one base away is much more abundant. The rearrangement joins TRBV3-1 to TRBJ2-7; weak D call: TRBD2 (5 bases). Germline lookup yields CDR1 LGHDT and CDR2 YNNKEL (reference sequence). This CDR3 comprises 15 residues. The CDR3 nucleotides are TGTGCCAGCAGCCAAAGGAGGACGGGTCCCTACGATCAGTACTTC. Protein sequence: CASSQRRTGPYDQYF.

This clonotype was seen only once. This may stem from a read error, because a much larger clone lies one nucleotide away. The CDR3 nucleotides are TGTGCCAGCTCACCTGCCGGGACAGGAGGCACTGAAGGTTTCTTT. As protein: CASSPAGTGGTEGFF. The V and J genes are TRBV18 and TRBJ1-1; 8 positions agree with TRBD1. CDR3 size: 15 residues. Germline loops: CDR1 KGHSH, CDR2 LQKENI.

This clonotype was found a few times. The J gene is TRBJ2-1, the V gene TRBV29-1; D is uncertain. With 5 bases removed from V and 6 bases from J, the gap between germline ends came to 14 bases. The CDR3 spans 13 residues. Germline V lookup: CDR1 SQVTM, CDR2 ANQGSEA. DNA of the CDR3: TGCAGCGTTCTATGGGATCGCTCCAATGAGCAGTTCTTC. Residues: CSVLWDRSNEQFF.

This sequence joins TRBV4-2 and TRBJ2-5, with a tentative D call TRBD2 (6 bases). CDR1 is LGHNA and CDR2 is YNFKEQ in the germline V gene. Between the trimmed V and J ends, which lost 2 bases and 2 bases, there was a span of 24 bases. The CDR3 consists of 19 residues. DNA for the CDR3: TGTGCCAGCAGCCAAAATCGCCCTGCGGGGAGGACTATTCAAGAGACCCAGTACTTC. Its protein product is CASSQNRPAGRTIQETQYF.

This clonotype was picked up many times. V usage is TRBV6-1 and J usage is TRBJ2-7; possibly TRBD1 or TRBD2 for D (5 bases each). V lost 6 bases and J 4 bases, leaving 19 bases between the germline ends. Germline V gene sequence: CDR1 MNHNS, CDR2 SASEGT. CDR3 length: 15 residues. CDR3 protein: CASSPPGARRYEQYF. In nucleotides, the CDR3 is TGTGCCAGCAGCCCTCCCGGGGCAAGACGTTACGAGCAGTACTTC.

This sequence joins TRBV9 and TRBJ2-7, with TRBD2 matching 7 bases. CDR1 SGDLS and CDR2 YYNGEE come from the germline V gene. CDR3 size: 15 residues. The V gene end was trimmed by 0 bases and the J gene end by 1 base; junction bases not matched to a gene: 4. CDR3 in amino acids: CASSVGTSGSYEQYF. In nucleotides, the CDR3 is TGTGCCAGCAGCGTAGGGACTAGTGGATCCTACGAGCAGTACTTC.

At least ten counts were recorded for this clonotype. This rearrangement joins TRBV2 to TRBJ1-2, with D perhaps matching TRBD1 (5 bases). This CDR3 has 12 amino acids. V lost 7 bases and J lost 7, with 13 bases in between. Germline V lookup: CDR1 SNHLY, CDR2 FYNNEI. The CDR3 region is CASNSGFSGYTF. CDR3 nucleotide sequence: TGTGCCAGCAATTCAGGGTTTAGTGGCTACACCTTC.

This clonotype was seen at least ten times. CDR3 in amino acids: CASSSLDQGALAFF. Written as DNA, the CDR3 is TGTGCCAGCAGCTCCCTGGACCAGGGAGCCTTAGCTTTCTTT. V is TRBV7-9 and J is TRBJ1-1, with a tentative D call TRBD1 (5 bases). The germline CDR1 and CDR2 sequences are SEHNR and FQNEAQ (reference sequence). V was clipped by 4 bases and J by 10 bases, with 19 bases between them. The CDR3 extends over 14 amino acids. Full variable domain (rest looked up from reference TRBV7-9 and TRBJ1-1): DTGVSQNPRHKITKRGQNVTFRCDPISEHNRLYWYRQTLGQGPEFLTYFQNEAQLEKSRLLSDRFSAERPKGSFSTLEIQRTEQGDSAMYLCASSSLDQGALAFFGQGTRLTVV.

This clonotype appeared many times. The genes are TRBV7-2 and TRBJ2-7; D might be TRBD1 or TRBD2, each matching 7 bases. In germline, CDR1 is SGHTA, CDR2 FQGNSA. The CDR3 sequence is 16 residues long. V was trimmed by 2 bases and J by 6 bases, leaving 20 bases between them. The CDR3 here is CASSLSGGASGTEQYF. Written as DNA, the CDR3 is TGTGCCAGCAGCTTATCAGGGGGGGCTAGCGGAACCGAGCAGTACTTC.

CDR3 coding DNA: TGTGCCAGCAGCACCGGACAGGGATACGAGCAGTACTTC. Protein sequence: CASSTGQGYEQYF. The gene calls are TRBV3-1 and TRBJ2-7; TRBD1 aligns across 8 bases. J lost 4 bases, V lost 5 bases, and 4 bases had no gene match. The germline gives CDR1 LGHDT, CDR2 YNNKEL (reference sequence). The CDR3 spans 13 residues.

The V gene is TRBV11-1, the J gene TRBJ2-5; tentatively, D is TRBD1 (6 bases). V was shortened by 6 bases and J by 0 bases, with 8 bases between the two germline ends. The CDR3 consists of 13 residues. Germline V lookup: CDR1 SGHAT, CDR2 FQDESV (reference sequence). This CDR3 is CASSYRDQETQYF. The DNA of the CDR3 is TGTGCCAGCAGTTACAGGGACCAAGAGACCCAGTACTTC.